This T cell receptor (beta chain) was sequenced for a study of identifying expanded T cells in peripheral blood. Whole-study findings and limits: Over two and four weeks, about 15 and 19 clones changed, versus approximately 1.1 between replicates. Clone count variance between approximately 2-week samples rose with total template count.

Here immunoSEQ multiplex PCR was the method, and the copy in TCRdb shows in-frame clones only, minus some. The sample contains fewer than 85,000 clones, about 88% of which appear only once. Germline assignment: CDR1 MGHDK and CDR2 SYGVNS. CDR3 length: 15 residues. The V gene lost 4 bases and the J gene lost 1 base, with 14 bases spanning the gap. Collection occurred without any documented infections or immune events in donors. Concerning this clone: Its antigen is as yet unknown.

This sequence joins TRBV25-1 and TRBJ2-7; the D gene is possibly TRBD2 (5 bases). The clonotype was recovered from a person aged 18 to 75 in good health. The source material was blood. The CDR3 loop is CASSAVEVPSYEQYF. The CDR3 nucleotides are TGTGCCAGCAGTGCCGTGGAGGTTCCGTCCTACGAGCAGTACTTC.